This TCR beta chain emerged from a study of shared clonotypes between healthy human individuals. V shed 0 bases, J shed 4 bases, and the junction held 7 bases outside the gene matches. CDR1 is SGHRS, CDR2 YFSETQ, per germline. The CDR3 is made up of 16 amino acids. Profiled with immunoSEQ multiplex PCR; TCRdb holds only in-frame clones, not every one. The data hold 600,000 to 750,000 clones, with approximately 79% observed a single time. The sequence was obtained from a woman in her twenties or thirties in good health. Sequenced sample: memory CD4+ T cells sorted from blood. The subset was: CD45RA-negative fraction. V gene TRBV5-1 combines with J gene TRBJ2-3, with 8 nucleotides matching TRBD2. The CDR3 DNA reads TGCGCCAGCAGCTTGGAGGGGCGGGAGGAGGCAGATACGCAGTATTTT. This translates into CASSLEGREEADTQYF. Variable domain in full (rest from reference TRBV5-1 and TRBJ2-3): KAGVTQTPRYLIKTRGQQVTLSCSPISGHRSVSWYQQTPGQGLQFLFEYFSETQRNKGNFPGRFSGRQFSNSRSEMNVSTLELGDSALYLCASSLEGREEADTQYFGPGTRLTVL.